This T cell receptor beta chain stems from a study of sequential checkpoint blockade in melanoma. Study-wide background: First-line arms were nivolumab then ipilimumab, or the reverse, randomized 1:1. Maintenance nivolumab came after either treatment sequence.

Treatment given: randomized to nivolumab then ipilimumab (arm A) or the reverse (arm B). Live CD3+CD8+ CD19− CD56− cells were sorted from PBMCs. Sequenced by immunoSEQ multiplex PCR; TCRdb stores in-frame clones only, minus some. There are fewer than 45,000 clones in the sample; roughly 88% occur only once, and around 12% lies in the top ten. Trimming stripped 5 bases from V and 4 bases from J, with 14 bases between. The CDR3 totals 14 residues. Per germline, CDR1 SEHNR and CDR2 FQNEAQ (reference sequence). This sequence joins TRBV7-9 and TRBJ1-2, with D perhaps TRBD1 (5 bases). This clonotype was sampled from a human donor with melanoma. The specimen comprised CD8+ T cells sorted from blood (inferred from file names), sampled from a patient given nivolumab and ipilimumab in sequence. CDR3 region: CASSNGHASYGYTF. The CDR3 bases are TGTGCCAGCAGCAACGGACATGCTAGCTATGGCTACACCTTC. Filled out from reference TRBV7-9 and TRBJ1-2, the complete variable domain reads DTGVSQNPRHKITKRGQNVTFRCDPISEHNRLYWYRQTLGQGPEFLTYFQNEAQLEKSRLLSDRFSAERPKGSFSTLEIQRTEQGDSAMYLCASSNGHASYGYTFGSGTRLTVV.